The 19 T cell receptor beta chains below all came from one sample that was sequenced in a study of spatial heterogeneity in lung cancer. The time point: blood at routine non-recurrence follow-up after resection. Without sorting, whole RNA was sequenced from tumor, nontumor lung or frozen PBMC. TCRdb redid the calling of the 5' RACE reads with MiXCR, one entry per CDR3 protein. The data hold fewer than 55,000 distinct CDR3 sequences, with roughly 7.4% observed a single time. The sample here was PBMCs, taken at follow-up. The receptors stem from a female donor with early-stage non-small cell lung cancer.

Turning to this clonotype: Being one base from a much bigger clone, this may be a read error. The V call is TRBV20-1, the J call TRBJ1-1, with D hard to call. CDR1 and CDR2 from the germline V gene are DFQATT and SNEGSKA (reference sequence). Deletions cut 5 bases from V and 0 bases from J, with 7 bases between. This CDR3 spans 12 amino acids. CDR3 in DNA: TGCAGTGCTCTGTTCATGAACACTGAAGCTTTCTTT. Translation gives CSALFMNTEAFF.

As DNA, the CDR3 is TGTGCCACCAGTGATGCAGGGGCCACTGAAGCTTTCTTT. It yields the protein CATSDAGATEAFF. The genes are TRBV24-1 and TRBJ1-1; possibly TRBD1 for D (6 bases). Between the trimmed V and J ends, which lost 3 bases and 4 bases, there was a span of 8 bases. The CDR3 contains 13 residues. Germline V gene sequence: CDR1 KGHDR, CDR2 SFDVKD.

This clonotype was found many times. The chain combines TRBV20-1 with TRBJ2-5; perhaps TRBD1 as D (6 bases). CDR3 length equals 16 residues. Trimming removed 5 bases from V and 2 bases from J, with 21 bases in between. Germline CDR1 reads DFQATT; CDR2 reads SNEGSKA (reference sequence). The CDR3 loop is CSAGGAWGSGQETQYF. The CDR3 DNA reads as TGCAGTGCTGGGGGCGCTTGGGGGTCGGGGCAAGAGACCCAGTACTTC.

There are a few counts of this clonotype. The chain has TRBV14 and TRBJ2-3, with 8 bases that match TRBD2. Germline trimming cut 4 bases from V and 3 bases from J; bases unmatched to any gene: 6. This CDR3 spans 15 amino acids. Looked up from germline, CDR1 is SGHDN and CDR2 is FVKESK. DNA for the CDR3: TGTGCCAGCAGCCCGGGGGGGGCCGGAACAGATACGCAGTATTTT. Translated: CASSPGGAGTDTQYF.

The rearrangement joins TRBV20-1 to TRBJ1-5; D ambiguous. Trimming took off 5 bases at V and 4 bases at J, with 15 bases between the two ends. This CDR3 contains 14 residues. Looked up from germline, CDR1 is DFQATT and CDR2 is SNEGSKA (reference sequence). For the CDR3, the DNA is TGCAGTGCTCAAGACGCGGCTATTAATCAGCCCCAGCATTTT. Its translation: CSAQDAAINQPQHF.

This rearrangement joins TRBV12-3 or TRBV12-4 to TRBJ2-1, with D perhaps TRBD2 (7 bases). CDR3 length equals 16 residues. The V end lost 4 bases, the J end lost 9 bases, and 22 bases lay between the germline ends. CDR3 in amino acids: CASSSRGGAIIGEQFF. The DNA of the CDR3 is TGTGCCAGCAGTTCAAGGGGGGGGGCTATTATTGGTGAGCAGTTCTTC.

Many counts were recorded for this clonotype. The chain uses TRBV5-1 and TRBJ2-5, with D perhaps TRBD1 (6 bases). V was clipped by 4 bases and J by 6 bases, with 13 bases between them. Germline V lookup: CDR1 SGHRS, CDR2 YFSETQ. This CDR3 has 13 amino acids. CDR3 loop: CASSPTGTKTQYF. CDR3 DNA sequence: TGCGCCAGCAGCCCTACAGGGACCAAGACCCAGTACTTC.

V gene TRBV7-2 combines with J gene TRBJ1-4; a weak D match, TRBD1 (5 bases). CDR3 length: 13 residues. CDR1 and CDR2 (germline): SGHTA, FQGNSA. Deletions cut 1 base from V and 7 bases from J, with 7 bases between. CDR3 loop: CASSLVRGEKLFF. For the CDR3, the DNA is TGTGCCAGCAGCTTAGTGAGGGGTGAAAAACTGTTTTTT.

In this sample, this clonotype turned up many times. The chain carries TRBV5-1 and TRBJ2-5; D is ambiguous. The CDR3 runs 14 residues. Germline V gene sequence: CDR1 SGHRS, CDR2 YFSETQ. V was clipped by 4 bases and J by 5 bases, with 15 bases between them. CDR3 sequence: CASSHSGFGETQYF. Written as DNA, the CDR3 is TGCGCCAGCAGCCATTCAGGCTTTGGCGAGACCCAGTACTTC.

This clonotype turned up a few times. The chain employs TRBV11-2 and TRBJ2-4; maybe TRBD1 (6 bases). The CDR3 runs 18 residues. Germline V gives CDR1 SGHAT, CDR2 FQNNGV. V was pared by 0 bases and J by 1 base, with 16 bases between. The DNA for the CDR3 is TGTGCCAGCAGCTTAGAGGGCAGGGGTTTGATGGCCAAAAACATTCAGTACTTC. Encoded protein: CASSLEGRGLMAKNIQYF.

This clonotype was seen repeatedly, ten times or more. This rearrangement joins TRBV20-1 to TRBJ1-2; 9 bases fit TRBD1. Germline V gene sequence: CDR1 DFQATT, CDR2 SNEGSKA (reference sequence). Unmatched junction bases numbered 3, after V lost 5 bases and J lost 2 bases. The CDR3 runs 13 residues. Here the CDR3 DNA reads TGCAGTGCTGGAACAGGGGGCAACTATGGCTACACCTTC. Translated: CSAGTGGNYGYTF.

This clonotype was seen at least ten times. The rearrangement joins TRBV20-1 to TRBJ1-6; D unclear. The CDR3 is 14 amino acids. Germline V gene sequence: CDR1 DFQATT, CDR2 SNEGSKA (reference sequence). V was trimmed by 6 bases and J by 3 bases, leaving 12 bases between them. CDR3 bases: TGCAGTGCGGCATACGACCGCTATAATTCACCCCTCCACTTT. Translation: CSAAYDRYNSPLHF.

This chain uses TRBV28 with TRBJ2-7; D might be TRBD1 (6 bases). V shed 7 bases and J shed 1 base, with 11 bases lying between them. This CDR3 has 13 amino acids. Germline assignment: CDR1 MDHEN and CDR2 SYDVKM. The CDR3 sequence is CASNYRDSYEQYF. As DNA, the CDR3 is TGTGCCAGCAATTACAGGGATTCCTACGAGCAGTACTTC.

This clonotype was counted many times. The genes are TRBV29-1 and TRBJ1-2, with D possibly TRBD1 on 5 matching bases. Germline V gives CDR1 SQVTM, CDR2 ANQGSEA. The CDR3 is 15 amino acids. V was trimmed by 6 bases and J by 7 bases, leaving 24 bases between them. The CDR3 protein is CSVLPGIDSLGGYTF. DNA for the CDR3: TGCAGCGTCCTCCCCGGTATAGACAGTCTTGGTGGCTACACCTTC.

This clonotype has just a few counts. The V and J genes are TRBV5-1 and TRBJ2-1; TRBD1 agrees at 9 bases. The CDR3 covers 14 residues. Germline V gives CDR1 SGHRS, CDR2 YFSETQ. J gave up 1 base and V 6 bases, and 2 bases lay outside the gene matches. The CDR3 coding sequence is TGCGCCAGCAAACAGGGGGCTTCCTACAATGAGCAGTTCTTC. It is translated as CASKQGASYNEQFF.

This clonotype was found a few times. The chain combines TRBV20-1 with TRBJ2-1; D gene uncertain. The germline V gene has CDR1 DFQATT and CDR2 SNEGSKA (reference sequence). This CDR3 has 15 amino acids. Deletions cut 4 bases from V and 0 bases from J, with 13 bases between. The chain's CDR3 is CSAIRPGSSYNEQFF. The CDR3 coding sequence is TGCAGTGCTATTAGACCAGGCAGCTCCTACAATGAGCAGTTCTTC.

This clonotype came up many times. V gene TRBV6-2 or TRBV6-3 combines with J gene TRBJ2-7; D is perhaps TRBD1 or TRBD2 (5 bases each). Trimming removed 5 bases from V and 5 bases from J, with 16 bases in between. The CDR3 is 14 amino acids. Germline V lookup: CDR1 MNHEY, CDR2 SVGEGT. CDR3 sequence (DNA): TGTGCCAGCAGTAACTTTCGGGACGGGAACGAGCAGTACTTC. Its protein is CASSNFRDGNEQYF.

This clonotype was counted ten times or more. V is TRBV12-3 or TRBV12-4 and J is TRBJ1-5; D not certain. The length of the CDR3 is 15 residues. Trimming took 5 bases from V and 1 from J, leaving 12 bases between them. The CDR3 loop is CASSHRRLSNQPQHF. In DNA form, the CDR3 reads TGTGCCAGCAGTCACCGAAGACTCAGCAATCAGCCCCAGCATTTT.

At least ten counts were recorded for this clonotype. The V gene is TRBV7-9, the J gene TRBJ2-3; D assignment may be TRBD1 or TRBD2 (5 bases each). The germline gives CDR1 SEHNR, CDR2 FQNEAQ (reference sequence). This CDR3 spans 14 amino acids. Trimming left V 4 bases short and J 2 bases short, with 10 bases between. CDR3 loop: CASSSGTPTDTQYF. The CDR3 DNA is TGTGCCAGCAGCTCCGGGACCCCCACAGATACGCAGTATTTT.